These 29 T cell receptor beta chains originate from one sample sequenced in a study of cytomegalovirus exposure and HLA in healthy donors. Researchers ran the PCR with 60 Vbeta and 13 Jbeta primers. Here immunoSEQ multiplex PCR was the method, and the copy in TCRdb shows in-frame clones only, minus some. The sample has some 130,000 clones, approximately 10% seen once. Sequenced input: PBMCs. The receptors were sampled from a woman aged 40 to 49 in good health and CMV-seropositive.

This clone was counted between two and nine times. The chain couples TRBV7-8 to TRBJ1-5; D may be TRBD1 (6 bases). The CDR3 loop spans 11 amino acids. V was cut by 5 bases and J by 10 bases, with 9 bases left in between. The germline CDR1 and CDR2 sequences are SGHVS and FQNEAQ. CDR3 protein: CASSQTGPQHF. Here the CDR3 DNA reads TGTGCCAGCAGCCAGACAGGTCCCCAGCATTTT.

The chain couples TRBV7-9 to TRBJ1-1, with TRBD1 identical over 7 bases. V lost 5 bases to trimming and J lost 4 bases; unmatched junction nucleotides: 7. The CDR3 has 14 residues. CDR1 and CDR2 from the germline V gene are SEHNR and FQNEAQ (reference sequence). In nucleotides, the CDR3 is TGTGCCAGCAGCGAACAGGGGTTGAGCACTGAAGCTTTCTTT. Translated, it gives CASSEQGLSTEAFF. Filled out from reference TRBV7-9 and TRBJ1-1, the complete variable domain reads DTGVSQNPRHKITKRGQNVTFRCDPISEHNRLYWYRQTLGQGPEFLTYFQNEAQLEKSRLLSDRFSAERPKGSFSTLEIQRTEQGDSAMYLCASSEQGLSTEAFFGQGTRLTVV.

The chain carries TRBV11-2 and TRBJ2-7; TRBD2 aligns across 9 bases. CDR1 and CDR2 from the germline V gene are SGHAT and FQNNGV. The CDR3 sequence is 13 residues long. V dropped 6 bases and J dropped 4; count of bases not matched to a gene: 4. CDR3 in amino acids: CASSSSGVYEQYF. The CDR3 coding sequence is TGTGCCAGCAGTTCTAGCGGGGTGTACGAGCAGTACTTC.

This chain joins TRBV15 and TRBJ1-5; the D is unclear. CDR3 size: 14 residues. Germline V gives CDR1 LNHNV, CDR2 YYDKDF (reference sequence). Trimming took off 0 bases at V and 8 bases at J, with 11 bases between the two ends. CDR3 protein: CATSRDLGAEPQHF. CDR3 DNA: TGTGCCACCAGCAGAGATTTAGGAGCGGAGCCCCAGCATTTT.

This clone showed up just a few times. This chain links TRBV4-3 with TRBJ1-2; D uncertain. This CDR3 comprises 14 residues. Trimming left V 2 bases short and J 8 bases short, with 15 bases between. Germline assignment: CDR1 LGHNA and CDR2 YSLEER. The CDR3 loop reads CASSQLTPSTGYTF. The DNA for the CDR3 is TGCGCCAGCAGCCAATTGACACCTTCTACAGGCTACACCTTC.

A few counts support this clone. V and J are TRBV12-5 and TRBJ2-7; D perhaps matches TRBD1 (6 bases). The V gene's germline CDR1 is LGHNT and CDR2 FRNRAP. The CDR3 runs 14 residues. Trimming removed 5 bases at V and 6 bases at J, with 17 bases between. For the CDR3, the DNA is TGTGCTAGTGGTCGGGACACCAGGAAGGGCGAGCAGTACTTC. Its translation: CASGRDTRKGEQYF. The full variable domain, rest sourced from reference TRBV12-5 and TRBJ2-7, is DARVTQTPRHKVTEMGQEVTMRCQPILGHNTVFWYRQTMMQGLELLAYFRNRAPLDDSGMPKDRFSAEMPDATLATLKIQPSEPRDSAVYFCASGRDTRKGEQYFGPGTRLTVT.

This chain connects TRBV5-1 to TRBJ1-1; D uncertain. Per the germline V gene, CDR1 is SGHRS and CDR2 is YFSETQ. V lost 1 base and J 3 bases, leaving 16 bases between the germline ends. The CDR3 spans 16 residues. The CDR3: CASSLSTSLRDTEAFF. DNA of the CDR3: TGCGCCAGCAGCTTGTCTACATCCCTCCGGGACACTGAAGCTTTCTTT.

The V call is TRBV19, the J call TRBJ2-2; TRBD1 matches 8 bases. The CDR3 loop spans 15 amino acids. Germline CDR1 is LNHDA and CDR2 is SQIVND (reference sequence). Trimming removed 5 bases from V and 7 bases from J; junction bases left unmatched: 9. Here the CDR3 reads CASSSGGAKVGELFF. CDR3 DNA: TGTGCCAGTAGTTCAGGGGGCGCGAAGGTCGGGGAGCTGTTTTTT.

The V call is TRBV5-1, the J call TRBJ2-7; TRBD2 agrees at 8 bases. The CDR3 is 15 residues long. Germline-derived CDR1 and CDR2 are SGHRS and YFSETQ. Germline trimming cut 0 bases from V and 1 base from J; bases unmatched to any gene: 3. The CDR3 is CASSLGLAGSYEQYF. The CDR3 region has the DNA TGCGCCAGCAGCTTGGGCCTAGCGGGTTCCTACGAGCAGTACTTC.

This clone was seen more than once but under ten times. The V and J genes are TRBV25-1 and TRBJ1-4, with D tentatively TRBD1 (5 bases). V gave up 5 bases and J gave up 7 bases, with 11 bases separating them. In germline, CDR1 is MGHDK, CDR2 SYGVNS. The CDR3 is made up of 13 amino acids. CDR3 protein: CASSWQGPEKLFF. As DNA, the CDR3 is TGTGCCAGCAGTTGGCAGGGTCCTGAAAAACTGTTTTTT.

This clone has more than one count but fewer than ten. This same CDR3 is encoded by further DNA sequences in the sample. The chain couples TRBV5-1 to TRBJ1-1, with 9 bases matching TRBD1. CDR3 size: 14 residues. Germline V gene lookup returns CDR1 SGHRS and CDR2 YFSETQ. J gave up 1 base and V 3 bases, and 1 base lay outside the gene matches. This CDR3 is CASSSTGGNTEAFF. The CDR3 DNA sequence: TGCGCCAGCAGCTCGACAGGGGGGAACACTGAAGCTTTCTTT.

This clone was detected only a few times. The V and J genes are TRBV5-4 and TRBJ1-1; D unclear. Per germline, CDR1 SGHNT and CDR2 YYREEE (reference sequence). The CDR3 is 18 amino acids. V was trimmed by 1 base and J by 0 bases, leaving 19 bases between them. The CDR3 nucleotides are TGTGCCAGCAGCTTGTCAAACCCGGGGTCAGATATGAACACTGAAGCTTTCTTT. Its translation is CASSLSNPGSDMNTEAFF.

This clone was seen a handful of times. The chain links TRBV11-2 to TRBJ2-1; D not certain. V lost 1 base and J 6 bases, leaving 10 bases between the germline ends. This CDR3 is 14 amino acids long. The germline gives CDR1 SGHAT, CDR2 FQNNGV. In DNA form, the CDR3 reads TGTGCCAGCAGCTTAGGGAGTCCCCTCAATGAGCAGTTCTTC. This encodes CASSLGSPLNEQFF.

The genes are TRBV7-8 and TRBJ2-2, with 9 bases fitting TRBD2. The CDR3 spans 18 residues. Trimming took 1 base from V and 0 from J; bases not matched to a gene: 6. CDR1 is SGHVS and CDR2 is FQNEAQ in the germline V gene. CDR3 nucleotides: TGTGCCAGCAGCTTAGGGCTAGCGGGAAATGCGAACACCGGGGAGCTGTTTTTT. It yields the protein CASSLGLAGNANTGELFF. Based on the CDR3 plus reference TRBV7-8 and TRBJ2-2, the full variable domain is GAGVSQSPRYKVAKRGQDVALRCDPISGHVSLFWYQQALGQGPEFLTYFQNEAQLDKSGLPSDRFFAERPEGSVSTLKIQRTQQEDSAVYLCASSLGLAGNANTGELFFGEGSRLTVL.

The chain has TRBV5-5 and TRBJ1-6; D gene unclear. There are 18 residues in the CDR3. Germline lookup yields CDR1 SGHKS and CDR2 YYEKEE (reference sequence). The V gene lost 1 base and the J gene lost 0 bases, with 14 bases spanning the gap. The CDR3 bases are TGTGCCAGCAGCTTGAGAGACAAGACCAGCTCCTATAATTCACCCCTCCACTTT. It codes for CASSLRDKTSSYNSPLHF.

The chain couples TRBV15 to TRBJ1-5; 8 nucleotides agree with TRBD1. This CDR3 is built from 13 residues. CDR1 LNHNV and CDR2 YYDKDF come from the germline V gene (reference sequence). V trimming: 5 bases; J trimming: 7 bases; junction bases outside the gene matches: 4. The CDR3 region has the DNA TGTGCCACCAGCGGACAGGGCGGGCAGCCCCAGCATTTT. The encoded protein is CATSGQGGQPQHF.

This clone was counted only a few times. The chain couples TRBV5-1 to TRBJ1-5, with D possibly TRBD1 on 6 matching bases. V was cut by 1 base and J by 6 bases, with 14 bases left in between. Germline lookup yields CDR1 SGHRS and CDR2 YFSETQ. CDR3 length: 15 residues. This CDR3 is CASSLTGTTGQPQHF. The CDR3 nucleotides read TGCGCCAGCAGCTTGACCGGGACAACGGGTCAGCCCCAGCATTTT.

Only a few counts were recorded for this clone. J is TRBJ2-7 and V is TRBV5-1, with D unclear. V was pared by 0 bases and J by 4 bases, with 11 bases between. Germline CDR1 is SGHRS and CDR2 is YFSETQ. This CDR3 has 14 residues. The CDR3 sequence is CASSLGDTNYEQYF. CDR3 sequence (DNA): TGCGCCAGCAGCTTGGGAGACACAAATTACGAGCAGTACTTC.

The chain joins TRBV9 to TRBJ1-4, with 9 positions matching TRBD1. Losses at the gene ends were 3 bases for V and 8 bases for J; bases not matched to a gene: 5. CDR3 length: 14 amino acids. Germline V CDR1 and CDR2: SGDLS, YYNGEE. CDR3 residues: CASSEGQGGEKLFF. The CDR3 coding sequence is TGTGCCAGCAGCGAGGGACAGGGAGGCGAAAAACTGTTTTTT.

A few counts support this clone. This chain joins TRBV6-4 and TRBJ2-2, with 13 bases that match TRBD2. Germline CDR1 reads MRHNA; CDR2 reads SNTAGT. V trimming: 4 bases; J trimming: 2 bases; junction bases outside the gene matches: 4. This CDR3 has 17 residues. CDR3 sequence: CASSATSGGTNTGELFF. The CDR3 DNA reads as TGTGCCAGCAGTGCGACTAGCGGGGGGACTAACACCGGGGAGCTGTTTTTT.

This chain joins TRBV7-8 and TRBJ2-2, with D unresolved. The CDR3 totals 13 residues. The V end was cut by 1 base, the J end by 11 bases, with 11 bases between. CDR1 is SGHVS, CDR2 FQNEAQ, per germline. The CDR3 DNA reads as TGTGCCAGCAGCTTAGATAGACTCACCGAGCTGTTTTTT. This encodes CASSLDRLTELFF.

V usage is TRBV6-5 and J usage is TRBJ1-2, with D perhaps matching TRBD1 (6 bases). This CDR3 has 14 amino acids. CDR1 and CDR2 from the germline V gene are MNHEY and SVGAGI. Trimming pared 5 bases from V and 2 bases from J, leaving 12 bases between. DNA for the CDR3: TGTGCCAGCAGTAGGGGGGGCCCAAACTATGGCTACACCTTC. It yields the protein CASSRGGPNYGYTF.

Only a few counts were recorded for this clone. The rearrangement uses TRBV5-8 and TRBJ1-4; D ambiguous. The germline V gene encodes CDR1 SGHTS and CDR2 YDEGEE. The CDR3 is 15 residues long. Trimming removed 4 bases from V and 0 bases from J, with 10 bases in between. CDR3 region: CASSLGQTTNEKLFF. The CDR3 DNA follows: TGTGCCAGCAGCCTAGGTCAAACAACTAATGAAAAACTGTTTTTT.

This chain joins TRBV7-3 and TRBJ2-2; TRBD1 might be the D (6 bases). The CDR3 length is 14 residues. Trimming stripped 5 bases from V and 7 bases from J, with 14 bases between. Germline V gene lookup returns CDR1 SGHTA and CDR2 FQGTGA. CDR3 DNA sequence: TGTGCCAGCAGCCCGCGGACAGTAGGCGGGGAGCTGTTTTTT. Protein product: CASSPRTVGGELFF.

This chain links TRBV6-6 with TRBJ1-2, with TRBD1 matching over 9 bases. The V gene's germline CDR1 is MNHNY and CDR2 SVGAGI (reference sequence). This CDR3 is built from 14 residues. The V gene end was trimmed by 4 bases and the J gene end by 2 bases; junction bases not matched to a gene: 2. CDR3: CASSSGTGNYGYTF. CDR3 coding DNA: TGTGCCAGCAGTTCCGGGACAGGGAACTATGGCTACACCTTC.

The chain is built from TRBV10-3 and TRBJ2-1; the match to TRBD2 covers 10 bases. The J segment lost 8 bases and the V segment lost 7 bases, leaving 5 bases of the junction unmatched. This CDR3 comprises 13 residues. The germline V gene has CDR1 ENHRY and CDR2 SYGVKD. CDR3 nucleotide sequence: TGTGCCATCACCAGCGGGGGGGTTGATGAGCAGTTCTTC. The encoded protein is CAITSGGVDEQFF.

This clone was picked up a small number of times. The chain joins TRBV9 to TRBJ2-3; 11 bases line up with TRBD2. The V gene's germline CDR1 is SGDLS and CDR2 YYNGEE. Trimming at V came to 5 bases and at J to 3 bases, leaving 8 bases not matched to a gene. The CDR3 spans 16 residues. The CDR3 protein is CASSFSGGARTDTQYF. DNA of the CDR3: TGTGCCAGCAGTTTTAGCGGGGGGGCAAGGACAGATACGCAGTATTTT.

This clone was recorded a few times. The chain joins TRBV29-1 to TRBJ2-1, with TRBD1 matching over 7 bases. Germline CDR1 is SQVTM and CDR2 is ANQGSEA. The CDR3 length is 14 residues. V was pared by 7 bases and J by 5 bases, with 11 bases of the junction left unmatched. The CDR3 DNA reads as TGCAGCGCTCCCCACAGGGGAAAGGACAATGAGCAGTTCTTC. It is translated as CSAPHRGKDNEQFF.

CDR3 region: CASSVAWGGNTEAFF. CDR3 in DNA: TGTGCCAGCAGCGTAGCCTGGGGCGGGAACACTGAAGCTTTCTTT. The chain carries TRBV9 and TRBJ1-1; tentative D call: TRBD1 (5 bases). This CDR3 spans 15 amino acids. Per the germline V gene, CDR1 is SGDLS and CDR2 is YYNGEE. Trimming stripped 0 bases from V and 1 base from J, with 10 bases between.